Listed here are 22 T cell receptor beta chains from one sample, sequenced in a study of graft-versus-host responses after intestinal transplantation. Antigens of these TCRs are unknown. Sequencing was performed with immunoSEQ multiplex PCR; in TCRdb, only in-frame clones are kept and a portion is missing. The data show 120,000 or so clones, around 93% seen once. The starting material was unstimulated CD8+ T cells sorted from spleen or lymph node cells, obtained before intestinal transplant. The receptor source for this set is a human donor who received an intestinal transplant.

This chain uses TRBV6-5 with TRBJ2-5; D gene ambiguous. V was clipped by 3 bases and J by 2 bases, with 10 bases between them. CDR3 length: 14 residues. Germline V gene sequence: CDR1 MNHEY, CDR2 SVGAGI. CDR3 in amino acids: CASSYNGFQETQYF. CDR3 DNA sequence: TGTGCCAGCAGTTATAACGGCTTTCAAGAGACCCAGTACTTC.

The gene calls are TRBV30 and TRBJ1-5; 10 positions match TRBD1. Germline V gene sequence: CDR1 GTSNPN, CDR2 SVGIG (reference sequence). Trimming cost V 0 bases and J 0 bases; bases outside gene matches: 11. CDR3 length equals 19 residues. In DNA, the CDR3 is TGTGCCTGGAGTGTACAAAGGACAGGGGGTTCCTCTAGCAATCAGCCCCAGCATTTT. Its translation is CAWSVQRTGGSSSNQPQHF.

This chain links TRBV14 with TRBJ2-1; no firm D call. CDR3 length: 16 amino acids. CDR1 is SGHDN and CDR2 is FVKESK in the germline V gene. Deletions cut 4 bases from V and 4 bases from J, with 17 bases between. The CDR3 here is CASSPGLVGLYNEQFF. DNA for the CDR3: TGTGCCAGCAGCCCTGGGCTAGTGGGGTTATACAATGAGCAGTTCTTC.

J is TRBJ2-7 and V is TRBV7-2; D is possibly TRBD2 (5 bases). V shed 6 bases and J shed 0 bases, with 15 bases lying between them. Looked up from germline, CDR1 is SGHTA and CDR2 is FQGNSA. CDR3 length: 15 residues. This CDR3 is CASSPSGAYSYEQYF. The CDR3, as DNA: TGTGCCAGCAGTCCCAGCGGAGCCTACTCCTACGAGCAGTACTTC.

A remark on this clone: This may stem from a read error, because a much larger clone lies one nucleotide away. The chain is built from TRBV28 and TRBJ2-7; D not resolved. The germline V and J ends were trimmed by 5 bases and 0 bases, with 2 bases remaining between them. Per the germline V gene, CDR1 is MDHEN and CDR2 is SYDVKM. This CDR3 has 11 amino acids. CDR3 sequence reads: CASSDSYEQYF. The CDR3 DNA follows: TGTGCCAGCAGTGACTCCTACGAGCAGTACTTC.

This sequence joins TRBV7-9 and TRBJ2-2; no definite D call. The CDR3 is made up of 16 amino acids. V lost 8 bases, J lost 2 bases, and 18 bases lay in between. Germline V lookup: CDR1 SEHNR, CDR2 FQNEAQ (reference sequence). The CDR3 spells CASFGPPAPNTGELFF. CDR3 nucleotides: TGTGCCAGCTTCGGACCGCCGGCACCAAACACCGGGGAGCTGTTTTTT.

This rearrangement joins TRBV19 to TRBJ1-2; 9 nucleotides agree with TRBD1. Germline V gene sequence: CDR1 LNHDA, CDR2 SQIVND (reference sequence). Trimming removed 7 bases from V and 4 bases from J; junction bases left unmatched: 7. CDR3 size: 14 residues. Written as DNA, the CDR3 is TGTGCCAGTATCGCGGACAGGGGCGGCTATGGCTACACCTTC. Its protein is CASIADRGGYGYTF.

With respect to this clone: This CDR3 is also generated by other DNA sequences in the sample. The chain couples TRBV9 to TRBJ2-1; 10 bases align to TRBD2. Germline V gene sequence: CDR1 SGDLS, CDR2 YYNGEE. The CDR3 has 15 residues. V lost 3 bases and J lost 0; bases outside the gene matches: 0. The CDR3 region is CASSASGSSYNEQFF. CDR3 nucleotide sequence: TGTGCCAGCAGCGCTAGCGGGAGCTCCTACAATGAGCAGTTCTTC.

DNA of the CDR3: TGTGCCAGCAGTAGACAGGACCTATATGGCTACACCTTC. This sequence encodes CASSRQDLYGYTF. The chain joins TRBV9 to TRBJ1-2, with a tentative D call TRBD1 (6 bases). Germline V gene data show CDR1 as SGDLS and CDR2 as YYNGEE. The CDR3 covers 13 residues. The V end lost 5 bases, the J end lost 5 bases, and 13 bases lay between the germline ends.

The J gene is TRBJ1-2, the V gene TRBV27, with 7 nucleotides matching TRBD1. The CDR3 contains 15 residues. Germline CDR1 and CDR2: MNHEY and SMNVEV (reference sequence). J lost 8 bases, V lost 6 bases, and 15 bases had no gene match. CDR3 DNA: TGTGCCAGCAGCCTAGGGTCACCAGGGGGGGGCGGCTACACCTTC. Translating gives CASSLGSPGGGGYTF.

The V and J genes are TRBV4-2 and TRBJ2-7; D gene uncertain. The CDR3 is made up of 14 amino acids. The germline V gene has CDR1 LGHNA and CDR2 YNFKEQ. Deletions cut 0 bases from V and 2 bases from J, with 8 bases between. The CDR3 nucleotides are TGTGCCAGCAGCCAAGAACCTAGTCCCTACGAGCAGTACTTC. This codes for CASSQEPSPYEQYF.

The V and J genes are TRBV19 and TRBJ1-1, with D possibly TRBD1 on 6 matching bases. Trimming shortened V by 5 bases and J by 1 base, and 11 bases separated the two germline ends. Per the germline V gene, CDR1 is LNHDA and CDR2 is SQIVND (reference sequence). The CDR3 is 14 amino acids. CDR3 loop: CASSLTTGNTEAFF. The CDR3, as DNA: TGTGCCAGTAGTCTGACGACAGGGAACACTGAAGCTTTCTTT.

This chain connects TRBV29-1 to TRBJ1-1; D remains unclear. V gave up 7 bases and J gave up 0 bases, with 12 bases separating them. The CDR3 sequence is 13 residues long. Germline V gene data show CDR1 as SQVTM and CDR2 as ANQGSEA. CDR3 protein: CSARTGMNTEAFF. In DNA, the CDR3 is TGCAGCGCCCGGACGGGGATGAACACTGAAGCTTTCTTT. The complete variable domain, with remaining parts taken from reference TRBV29-1 and TRBJ1-1, reads SAVISQKPSRDICQRGTSLTIQCQVDSQVTMMFWYRQQPGQSLTLIATANQGSEATYESGFVIDKFPISRPNLTFSTLTVSNMSPEDSSIYLCSARTGMNTEAFFGQGTRLTVV.

This CDR3 reads CASSYGQGDEQYF. The CDR3 DNA reads as TGTGCCAGCAGCTACGGACAGGGCGACGAGCAGTACTTC. V usage is TRBV5-8 and J usage is TRBJ2-7; the match to TRBD1 covers 8 bases. The CDR3 runs to 13 residues. Germline values: CDR1 SGHTS, CDR2 YDEGEE. V shed 3 bases and J 5 bases; nucleotides not matched to a gene: 4. The variable domain in full, completed from reference TRBV5-8 and TRBJ2-7, reads EAGVTQSPTHLIKTRGQQATLRCSPISGHTSVYWYQQALGLGLQFLLWYDEGEERNRGNFPPRFSGRQFPNYSSELNVNALELEDSALYLCASSYGQGDEQYFGPGTRLTVT.

The count of this clone is one. This chain connects TRBV4-2 to TRBJ2-7; D gene uncertain. The CDR3 is 17 residues long. Germline V gives CDR1 LGHNA, CDR2 YNFKEQ. Trimming left V 1 base short and J 0 bases short, with 16 bases between. The CDR3 region has the DNA TGTGCCAGCAGCCAAGTAAGCGTGGGTCAGGCCTCCTACGAGCAGTACTTC. Protein sequence: CASSQVSVGQASYEQYF.

The chain recombines TRBV27 with TRBJ2-1; D could derive from TRBD1 or TRBD2 (5 bases each). CDR3 length: 14 amino acids. The V and J ends lost 6 bases and 4 bases respectively, with 13 bases between them. Germline V lookup: CDR1 MNHEY, CDR2 SMNVEV (reference sequence). The CDR3 DNA follows: TGTGCCAGCAGCCCTCGGGGCTTATACAATGAGCAGTTCTTC. It specifies CASSPRGLYNEQFF.

The chain joins TRBV9 to TRBJ2-7, with 7 bases that match TRBD1. The CDR3 spans 14 residues. The V segment lost 4 bases and the J segment 2 bases; nucleotides outside the gene matches: 6. Germline V lookup: CDR1 SGDLS, CDR2 YYNGEE. CDR3 bases: TGTGCCAGCAGCCCCCGACAGGGCGCCTACGAGCAGTACTTC. Amino acid sequence: CASSPRQGAYEQYF.

This chain's CDR3 is CASSDPVQGDIYEQYF. The CDR3 coding sequence is TGTGCCAGCAGCGACCCGGTGCAGGGGGATATTTACGAGCAGTACTTC. The chain carries TRBV9 and TRBJ2-7; 7 nucleotides agree with TRBD1. The CDR3 loop spans 16 amino acids. Germline V gene data show CDR1 as SGDLS and CDR2 as YYNGEE. The V gene end was trimmed by 3 bases and the J gene end by 4 bases; junction bases not matched to a gene: 13.

V usage is TRBV5-1 and J usage is TRBJ2-1, with 9 bases fitting TRBD2. V lost 2 bases to trimming and J lost 5 bases; unmatched junction nucleotides: 14. The CDR3 is 18 amino acids. CDR1 and CDR2 from the germline V gene are SGHRS and YFSETQ. The CDR3 region has the DNA TGCGCCAGCAGCTTTCGGGGCCTCGGGACTAGCTTTAACAATGAGCAGTTCTTC. It is translated as CASSFRGLGTSFNNEQFF.

This chain joins TRBV30 and TRBJ2-7, with a weak D call TRBD2 (5 bases). V shed 0 bases and J shed 1 base, with 10 bases lying between them. The CDR3 is made up of 14 amino acids. Germline V lookup: CDR1 GTSNPN, CDR2 SVGIG (reference sequence). The CDR3 region is CAWSVADGSYEQYF. CDR3 nucleotides: TGTGCCTGGAGTGTAGCGGACGGATCCTACGAGCAGTACTTC.

The chain couples TRBV7-9 to TRBJ1-2; D is unresolved. Trimming stripped 1 base from V and 3 bases from J, with 9 bases between. The V gene's germline CDR1 is SEHNR and CDR2 FQNEAQ (reference sequence). CDR3 length: 14 residues. The CDR3 bases are TGTGCCAGCAGCTTAGACTCGGAGTACTATGGCTACACCTTC. Protein: CASSLDSEYYGYTF. The complete variable domain, with remaining parts taken from reference TRBV7-9 and TRBJ1-2, reads DTGVSQNPRHKITKRGQNVTFRCDPISEHNRLYWYRQTLGQGPEFLTYFQNEAQLEKSRLLSDRFSAERPKGSFSTLEIQRTEQGDSAMYLCASSLDSEYYGYTFGSGTRLTVV.

This clone came up once. J is TRBJ2-7 and V is TRBV27; D gene uncertain. The CDR3 runs to 14 residues. Germline lookup yields CDR1 MNHEY and CDR2 SMNVEV (reference sequence). Deletions cut 3 bases from V and 0 bases from J, with 9 bases between. The CDR3 DNA reads TGTGCCAGCAGTTTCCGCAGGAACTCCTACGAGCAGTACTTC. Translated: CASSFRRNSYEQYF.